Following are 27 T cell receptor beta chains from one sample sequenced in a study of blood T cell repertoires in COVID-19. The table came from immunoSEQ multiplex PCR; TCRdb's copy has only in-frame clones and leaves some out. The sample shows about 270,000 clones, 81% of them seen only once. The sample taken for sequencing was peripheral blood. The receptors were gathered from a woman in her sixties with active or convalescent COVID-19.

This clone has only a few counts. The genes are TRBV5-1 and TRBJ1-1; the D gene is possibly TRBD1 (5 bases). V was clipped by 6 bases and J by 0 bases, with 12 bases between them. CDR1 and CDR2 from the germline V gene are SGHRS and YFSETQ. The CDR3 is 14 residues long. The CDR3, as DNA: TGCGCCAGCATGAATGGGGGGGTGAACACTGAAGCTTTCTTT. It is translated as CASMNGGVNTEAFF.

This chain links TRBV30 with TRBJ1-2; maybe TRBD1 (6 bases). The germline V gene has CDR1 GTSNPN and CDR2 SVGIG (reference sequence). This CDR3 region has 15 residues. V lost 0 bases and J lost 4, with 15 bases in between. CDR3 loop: CAWSVPGPGAYGYTF. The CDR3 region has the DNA TGTGCCTGGAGTGTACCTGGTCCAGGGGCCTATGGCTACACCTTC.

CDR3 bases: TGTGCCAGCAGCGGAGGGGGGGCCAGCACAGATACGCAGTATTTT. Amino acids: CASSGGGASTDTQYF. This sequence joins TRBV5-8 and TRBJ2-3, with a possible D match to TRBD2 (7 bases). Trimming took off 4 bases at V and 0 bases at J, with 12 bases between the two ends. In germline, CDR1 is SGHTS, CDR2 YDEGEE. This CDR3 has 15 amino acids. Complete variable domain (other parts from reference TRBV5-8 and TRBJ2-3): EAGVTQSPTHLIKTRGQQATLRCSPISGHTSVYWYQQALGLGLQFLLWYDEGEERNRGNFPPRFSGRQFPNYSSELNVNALELEDSALYLCASSGGGASTDTQYFGPGTRLTVL.

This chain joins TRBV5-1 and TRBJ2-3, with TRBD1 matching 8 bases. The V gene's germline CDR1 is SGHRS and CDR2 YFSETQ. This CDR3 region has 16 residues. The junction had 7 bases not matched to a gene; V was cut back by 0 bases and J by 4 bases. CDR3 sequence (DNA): TGCGCCAGCAGCTTGGCTGTGGACAGGGCAGCAGATACGCAGTATTTT. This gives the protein CASSLAVDRAADTQYF.

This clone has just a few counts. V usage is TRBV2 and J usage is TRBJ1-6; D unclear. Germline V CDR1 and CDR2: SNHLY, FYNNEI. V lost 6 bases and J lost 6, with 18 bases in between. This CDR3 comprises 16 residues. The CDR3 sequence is CASSTGGRRRNSPLHF. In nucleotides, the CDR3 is TGTGCCAGCAGCACCGGTGGGAGGCGCCGTAATTCACCCCTCCACTTT.

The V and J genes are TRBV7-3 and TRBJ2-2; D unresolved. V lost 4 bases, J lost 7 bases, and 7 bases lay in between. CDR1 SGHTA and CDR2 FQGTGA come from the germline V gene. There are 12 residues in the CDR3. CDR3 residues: CASSSQRGELFF. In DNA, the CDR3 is TGTGCCAGCAGCTCGCAGCGCGGGGAGCTGTTTTTT. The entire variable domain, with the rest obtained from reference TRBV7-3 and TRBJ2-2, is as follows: GAGVSQTPSNKVTEKGKYVELRCDPISGHTALYWYRQSLGQGPEFLIYFQGTGAADDSGLPNDRFFAVRPEGSVSTLKIQRTERGDSAVYLCASSSQRGELFFGEGSRLTVL.

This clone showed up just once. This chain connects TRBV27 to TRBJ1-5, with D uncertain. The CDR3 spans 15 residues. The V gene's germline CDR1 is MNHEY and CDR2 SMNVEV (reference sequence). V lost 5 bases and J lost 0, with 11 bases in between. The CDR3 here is CASSITAYSNQPQHF. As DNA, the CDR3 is TGTGCCAGCAGTATAACAGCTTATAGCAATCAGCCCCAGCATTTT.

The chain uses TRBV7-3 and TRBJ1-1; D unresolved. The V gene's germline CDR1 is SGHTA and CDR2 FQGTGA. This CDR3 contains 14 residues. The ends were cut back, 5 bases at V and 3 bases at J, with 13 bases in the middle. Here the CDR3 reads CASSVTAHDTEAFF. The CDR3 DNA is TGTGCCAGCAGCGTCACAGCCCACGACACTGAAGCTTTCTTT.

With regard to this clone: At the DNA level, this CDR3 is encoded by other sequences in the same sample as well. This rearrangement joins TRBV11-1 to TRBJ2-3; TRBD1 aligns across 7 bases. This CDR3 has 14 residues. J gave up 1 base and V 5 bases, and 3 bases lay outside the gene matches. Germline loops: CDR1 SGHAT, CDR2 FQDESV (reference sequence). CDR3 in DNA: TGTGCCAGCAGCCGGGACAGAGGCACAGATACGCAGTATTTT. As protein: CASSRDRGTDTQYF.

Here the CDR3 DNA reads TGTGCCAGCAGTTTGGGCGGGGTCCACACCTTC. This codes for CASSLGGVHTF. The chain is built from TRBV12-3 or TRBV12-4 and TRBJ1-2; D is ambiguous. This CDR3 has 11 residues. V was trimmed by 3 bases and J by 12 bases, leaving 11 bases between them.

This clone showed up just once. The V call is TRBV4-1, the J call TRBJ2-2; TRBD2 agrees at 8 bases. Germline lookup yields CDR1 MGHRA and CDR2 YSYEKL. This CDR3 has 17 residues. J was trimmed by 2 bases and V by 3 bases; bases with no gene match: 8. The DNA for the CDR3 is TGCGCCAGCAGCCACCCAACGGGGGGGGCTAACACCGGGGAGCTGTTTTTT. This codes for CASSHPTGGANTGELFF.

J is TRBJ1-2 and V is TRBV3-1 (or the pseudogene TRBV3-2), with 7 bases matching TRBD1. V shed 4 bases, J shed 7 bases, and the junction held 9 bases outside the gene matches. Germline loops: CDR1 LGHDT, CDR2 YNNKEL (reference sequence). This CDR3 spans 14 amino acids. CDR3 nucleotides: TGTGCCAGCAGCCGCCGGGAACAGGGGACTGGCTACACCTTC. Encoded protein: CASSRREQGTGYTF.

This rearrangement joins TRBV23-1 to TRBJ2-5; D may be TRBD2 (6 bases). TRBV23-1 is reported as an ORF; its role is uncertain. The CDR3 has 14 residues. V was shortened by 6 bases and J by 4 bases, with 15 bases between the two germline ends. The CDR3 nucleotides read TGCGCCAGCAGACGGGACTCCAGTTCAGAGACCCAGTACTTC. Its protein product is CASRRDSSSETQYF.

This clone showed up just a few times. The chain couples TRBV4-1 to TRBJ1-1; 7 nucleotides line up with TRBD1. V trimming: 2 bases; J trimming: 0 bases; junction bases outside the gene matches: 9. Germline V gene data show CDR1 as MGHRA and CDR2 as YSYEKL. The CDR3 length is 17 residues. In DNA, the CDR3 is TGCGCCAGCAGCCAAAGACAGGGTTCCGGTTTGAACACTGAAGCTTTCTTT. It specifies CASSQRQGSGLNTEAFF.

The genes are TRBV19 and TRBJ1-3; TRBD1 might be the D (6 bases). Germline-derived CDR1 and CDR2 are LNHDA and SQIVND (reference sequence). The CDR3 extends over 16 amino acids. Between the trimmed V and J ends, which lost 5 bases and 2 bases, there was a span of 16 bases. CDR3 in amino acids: CASSERGGQTGNTIYF. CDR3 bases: TGTGCCAGTAGTGAGCGCGGGGGGCAGACTGGAAACACCATATATTTT.

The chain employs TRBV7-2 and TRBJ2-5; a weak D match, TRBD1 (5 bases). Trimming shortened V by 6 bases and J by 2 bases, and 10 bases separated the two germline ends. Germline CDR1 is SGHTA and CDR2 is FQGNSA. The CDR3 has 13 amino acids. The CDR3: CASRAAGQETQYF. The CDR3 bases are TGTGCCAGCAGGGCCGCAGGGCAAGAGACCCAGTACTTC.

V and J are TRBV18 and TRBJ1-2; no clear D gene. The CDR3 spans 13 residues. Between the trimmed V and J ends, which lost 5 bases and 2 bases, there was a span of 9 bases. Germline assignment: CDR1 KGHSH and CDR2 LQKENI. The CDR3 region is CASSERQNYGYTF. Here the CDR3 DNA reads TGTGCCAGCTCAGAGAGGCAGAACTATGGCTACACCTTC.

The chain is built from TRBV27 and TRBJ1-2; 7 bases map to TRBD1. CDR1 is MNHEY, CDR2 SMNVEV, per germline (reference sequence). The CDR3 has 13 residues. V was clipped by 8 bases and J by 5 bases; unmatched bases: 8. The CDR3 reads CASGSRGIYGYTF. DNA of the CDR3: TGTGCCAGCGGGTCCAGGGGGATTTATGGCTACACCTTC.

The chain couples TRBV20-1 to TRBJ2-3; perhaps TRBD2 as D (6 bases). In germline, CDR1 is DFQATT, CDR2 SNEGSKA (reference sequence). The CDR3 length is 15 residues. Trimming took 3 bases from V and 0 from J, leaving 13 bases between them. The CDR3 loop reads CSASIAATSTDTQYF. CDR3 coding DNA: TGCAGTGCTAGTATAGCGGCAACTAGCACAGATACGCAGTATTTT.

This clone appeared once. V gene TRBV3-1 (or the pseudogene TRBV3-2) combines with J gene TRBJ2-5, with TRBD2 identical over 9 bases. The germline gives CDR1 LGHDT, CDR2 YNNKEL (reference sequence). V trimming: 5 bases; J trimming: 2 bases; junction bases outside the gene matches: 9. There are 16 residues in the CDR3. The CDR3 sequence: CASSGAIAGAQETQYF. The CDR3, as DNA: TGTGCCAGCAGCGGAGCTATAGCGGGGGCACAAGAGACCCAGTACTTC.

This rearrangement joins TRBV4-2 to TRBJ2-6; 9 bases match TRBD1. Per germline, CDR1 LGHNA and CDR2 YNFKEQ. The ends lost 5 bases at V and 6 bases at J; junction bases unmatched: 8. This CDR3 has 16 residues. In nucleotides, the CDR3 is TGTGCCAGCAGCTCACAGGGGGCGAAACAGGCCAACGTCCTGACTTTC. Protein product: CASSSQGAKQANVLTF.

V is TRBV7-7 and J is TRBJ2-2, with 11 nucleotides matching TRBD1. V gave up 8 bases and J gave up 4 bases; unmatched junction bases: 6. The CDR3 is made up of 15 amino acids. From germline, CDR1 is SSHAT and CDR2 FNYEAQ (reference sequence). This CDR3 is CASVPGTGGTGELFF. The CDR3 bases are TGTGCCAGCGTACCCGGGACAGGGGGCACCGGGGAGCTGTTTTTT. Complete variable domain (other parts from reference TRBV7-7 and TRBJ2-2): GAGVSQSPRYKVTKRGQDVTLRCDPISSHATLYWYQQALGQGPEFLTYFNYEAQPDKSGLPSDRFSAERPEGSISTLTIQRTEQRDSAMYRCASVPGTGGTGELFFGEGSRLTVL.

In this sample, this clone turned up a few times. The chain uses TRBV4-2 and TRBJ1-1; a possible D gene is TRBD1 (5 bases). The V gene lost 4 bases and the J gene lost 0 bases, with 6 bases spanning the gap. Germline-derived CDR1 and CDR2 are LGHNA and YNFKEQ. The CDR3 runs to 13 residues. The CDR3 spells CASSRTMNTEAFF. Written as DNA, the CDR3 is TGTGCCAGCAGCCGGACAATGAACACTGAAGCTTTCTTT.

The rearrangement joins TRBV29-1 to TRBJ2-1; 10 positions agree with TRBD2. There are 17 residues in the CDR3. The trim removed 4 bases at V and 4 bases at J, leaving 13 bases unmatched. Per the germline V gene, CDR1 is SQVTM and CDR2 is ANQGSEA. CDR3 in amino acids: CSVVGSSGGASYNEQFF. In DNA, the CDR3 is TGCAGCGTTGTTGGCTCCAGCGGGGGGGCCTCGTACAATGAGCAGTTCTTC.

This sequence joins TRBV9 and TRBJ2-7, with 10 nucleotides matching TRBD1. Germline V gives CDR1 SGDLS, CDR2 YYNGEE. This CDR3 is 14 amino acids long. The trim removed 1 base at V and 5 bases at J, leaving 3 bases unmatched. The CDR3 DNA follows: TGTGCCAGCAGCGTAAGCGGACAGGGGGACGAGCAGTACTTC. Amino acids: CASSVSGQGDEQYF.

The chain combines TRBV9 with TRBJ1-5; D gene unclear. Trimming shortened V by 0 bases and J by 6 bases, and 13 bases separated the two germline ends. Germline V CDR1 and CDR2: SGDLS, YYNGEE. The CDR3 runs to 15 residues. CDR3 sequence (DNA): TGTGCCAGCAGCGTAGAGGCCGCGGGAGGTCAGCCCCAGCATTTT. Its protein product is CASSVEAAGGQPQHF.

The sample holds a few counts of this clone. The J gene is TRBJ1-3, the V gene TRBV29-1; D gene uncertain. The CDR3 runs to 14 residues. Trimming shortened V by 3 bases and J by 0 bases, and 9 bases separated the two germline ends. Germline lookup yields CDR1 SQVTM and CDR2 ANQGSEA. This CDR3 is CSVEDGNSGNTIYF. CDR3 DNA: TGCAGCGTTGAGGACGGGAACTCTGGAAACACCATATATTTT.